Here is one TCR beta chain with its context. Its specificity is unknown. The table came from immunoSEQ multiplex PCR; TCRdb's copy has only in-frame clones and leaves some out. In the table there are 60,000 to 80,000 clones, roughly 84% of which are singletons. This entry is derived from a study of OX40 agonist ivuxolimab in advanced cancers. The study's findings and limits: Among the lowest peripheral clonal expansion occurred in 0.1-3.0 mg/kg partial responders.

The germline gives CDR1 MDHEN, CDR2 SYDVKM. V was trimmed by 2 bases and J by 1 base, leaving 17 bases between them. This CDR3 is built from 17 residues. The chain joins TRBV28 to TRBJ1-2; D might be TRBD1 (6 bases). Source: CD4+ or CD8+ T cells sorted from blood, taken in a trial of the OX40 agonist ivuxolimab. This TCR derives from an adult with an advanced solid tumor such as melanoma, head and neck, liver or kidney cancer. The CDR3 sequence: CASSLGGGESYNYGYTF. As DNA, the CDR3 is TGTGCCAGCAGTTTAGGGGGGGGCGAAAGTTATAACTATGGCTACACCTTC.